This T cell receptor (beta chain) was retrieved from a study of cytomegalovirus exposure and HLA in healthy donors. Study context: Some 85 million unique TCRs from HLA-typed donors were held in an early data release.

60 Vbeta and 13 Jbeta primers were used in PCR. The repertoire was sequenced with immunoSEQ multiplex PCR; TCRdb's copy has only in-frame clones and lacks some. This repertoire includes 150,000 or so clones. Germline V CDR1 and CDR2: LNHDA, SQIVND (reference sequence). This CDR3 spans 17 amino acids. With V trimmed by 5 bases and J by 0 bases, 8 bases remained unmatched. This chain uses TRBV19 with TRBJ1-4, with 8 bases that match TRBD1. Specimen: PBMCs. This TCR came from a man aged 25-45 years in good health and CMV-seronegative. Here the CDR3 reads CASSPRQGSATNEKLFF. The CDR3 bases are TGTGCCAGTAGTCCTAGACAGGGGTCTGCAACTAATGAAAAACTGTTTTTT.